This TCR beta chain emerged from a study of T cell repertoires in cytomegalovirus infection. Findings and caveats of the study: It was HLA-C-restricted CMV-specific TCR beta clonotypes that dominated the response ex vivo.

TCRdb reprocessed the reads with MiXCR, giving one entry per CDR3 protein. The table includes 100,000 to 150,000 distinct CDR3 sequences, about 32% detected once. As to this clonotype: The antigen remains undetermined.

Germline trimming cut 0 bases from V and 0 bases from J; bases unmatched to any gene: 8. This CDR3 contains 19 residues. Germline CDR1 is DFQATT and CDR2 is SNEGSKA (reference sequence). Here the sequenced sample was CD8+ T cells from cultured PBMCs, taken from culture after CMV antigen stimulation. This TCR was recovered from a human donor in good health (CMV status not recorded). Some clones in this sample may be carry-over from other donors' samples. J is TRBJ1-6 and V is TRBV20-1, with 10 bases matching TRBD1. Here the CDR3 DNA reads TGCAGTGCTAGAGATTTTGGGACAGGGGTGATCTCCTATAATTCACCCCTCCACTTT. As protein: CSARDFGTGVISYNSPLHF.